The source of this T cell receptor beta chain is a study of blood T cell repertoires in COVID-19. Study summary: Acute-phase and convalescent COVID-19 samples originated in the United States, Italy and Spain.

Original processing notes: The assay estimated nucleated cells by amplifying reference gene primers. The data were produced by immunoSEQ multiplex PCR, yet TCRdb's version contains in-frame clones alone and is incomplete. The DNA was the basis for D and trimming; V, J and clone size are from that table. Of some 77,000 clones detected, roughly 85% appear once; the ten largest clones hold 6.5% to 8.5%. J gave up 13 bases and V 4 bases, and 6 bases lay outside the gene matches. CDR1 LNHDA and CDR2 SQIVND come from the germline V gene (reference sequence). This CDR3 has 13 residues. The V gene is TRBV19, the J gene TRBJ2-1, with 11 bases aligning to TRBD2. The clonotype was recovered from a man aged 30 to 45 with acute or convalescent COVID-19. The sequenced material came from peripheral blood. The CDR3 region is CASSSTSGSRQFF. CDR3 sequence (DNA): TGTGCCAGTAGTAGTACTAGCGGGAGTCGCCAGTTCTTC.